What follows are 21 T cell receptor beta chains derived from one specimen sequenced in a study of the immune and genomic landscape of osteosarcoma. The table came from immunoSEQ multiplex PCR; TCRdb's copy has only in-frame clones and leaves some out. The profile shows about 2,900 clones, around 80% of them singletons. Sequenced: metastatic tumor tissue from the lung. Receptors originate from a woman aged 18-29 years with osteosarcoma.

This chain joins TRBV6-1 and TRBJ2-5, with unresolved D. Germline assignment: CDR1 MNHNS and CDR2 SASEGT. Trimming stripped 1 base from V and 5 bases from J, with 20 bases between. The CDR3 contains 17 residues. CDR3 bases: TGTGCCAGCAGTGAAGGGGTAAGGCAGACCCTCCGCGAGACCCAGTACTTC. Protein sequence: CASSEGVRQTLRETQYF.

This clone qualifies as large. The rearrangement uses TRBV6-5 and TRBJ1-4; TRBD1 might be the D (5 bases). CDR3 length equals 14 residues. V was trimmed by 1 base and J by 6 bases, leaving 9 bases between them. Looked up from germline, CDR1 is MNHEY and CDR2 is SVGAGI. CDR3 in amino acids: CASSYWGLDEKLFF. The CDR3 nucleotides read TGTGCCAGCAGTTACTGGGGCTTGGATGAAAAACTGTTTTTT.

The chain employs TRBV23-1 and TRBJ1-2; 8 bases fit TRBD1. TRBV23-1 is sorted into the ORF group, with uncertain function. The CDR3 runs to 17 residues. V dropped 5 bases and J dropped 2; count of bases not matched to a gene: 13. This chain's CDR3 is CASSWGDRTPSNYGYTF. CDR3 coding DNA: TGCGCCAGCAGTTGGGGGGACAGGACACCTTCAAACTATGGCTACACCTTC.

The rearrangement joins TRBV6-8 to TRBJ1-5; D gene ambiguous. This CDR3 region has 14 residues. The V end was cut by 5 bases, the J end by 9 bases, with 17 bases between. Germline assignment: CDR1 MNHGY and CDR2 SAAAGT. The DNA of the CDR3 is TGTGCCAGCAGTGAAACCCATGGCGATTGGCCCCAGCATTTT. It codes for CASSETHGDWPQHF.

The genes are TRBV4-3 and TRBJ1-1, with 7 bases matching TRBD1. The CDR3 runs 15 residues. The V segment lost 0 bases and the J segment 1 base; nucleotides outside the gene matches: 2. The germline CDR1 and CDR2 sequences are LGHNA and YSLEER. This CDR3 is CASSQEWTGNTEAFF. The DNA for the CDR3 is TGCGCCAGCAGCCAAGAATGGACAGGGAACACTGAAGCTTTCTTT.

This chain joins TRBV19 and TRBJ1-5, with TRBD1 identical over 7 bases. There are 15 residues in the CDR3. Losses at the gene ends were 1 base for V and 6 bases for J; bases not matched to a gene: 6. The germline CDR1 and CDR2 sequences are LNHDA and SQIVND (reference sequence). The CDR3 DNA follows: TGTGCCAGTAGTATAGTAGGGGGCGCAGGTCAGCCCCAGCATTTT. It translates to CASSIVGGAGQPQHF.

This chain uses TRBV5-1 with TRBJ2-3; tentative D call: TRBD1 (5 bases). V lost 0 bases, J lost 2 bases, and 10 bases lay in between. Germline loops: CDR1 SGHRS, CDR2 YFSETQ. This CDR3 contains 15 residues. The CDR3 sequence: CASSLGRVNTDTQYF. The CDR3 nucleotides read TGCGCCAGCAGCTTGGGCAGGGTAAACACAGATACGCAGTATTTT. Looking up the rest from reference TRBV5-1 and TRBJ2-3 gives the full variable domain: KAGVTQTPRYLIKTRGQQVTLSCSPISGHRSVSWYQQTPGQGLQFLFEYFSETQRNKGNFPGRFSGRQFSNSRSEMNVSTLELGDSALYLCASSLGRVNTDTQYFGPGTRLTVL.

This clone was detected only a few times. This chain uses TRBV11-2 with TRBJ2-3; D might be TRBD1 or TRBD2, each matching 5 bases. Germline CDR1 is SGHAT and CDR2 is FQNNGV. V lost 0 bases and J 1 base, leaving 20 bases between the germline ends. This CDR3 spans 19 amino acids. The CDR3 DNA follows: TGTGCCAGCAGCTTAGATGGGACGACCGGTAATTTCGGCACAGATACGCAGTATTTT. This gives the protein CASSLDGTTGNFGTDTQYF.

This clone was seen a handful of times. The chain links TRBV30 to TRBJ2-7, with a possible D match to TRBD2 (5 bases). There are 17 residues in the CDR3. Germline CDR1 GTSNPN, CDR2 SVGIG (reference sequence). Trimming stripped 0 bases from V and 5 bases from J, with 23 bases between. CDR3 bases: TGTGCCTGGAGTGTGTGGGTTGGAGAGGGAACCACCAACGAGCAGTACTTC. Translated, it gives CAWSVWVGEGTTNEQYF.

The CDR3, as DNA: TGTGCCTGGAGTAGGGATCAGGGGAACACTGAAGCTTTCTTT. Protein product: CAWSRDQGNTEAFF. The V gene is TRBV30, the J gene TRBJ1-1; D perhaps matches TRBD1 (5 bases). Germline assignment: CDR1 GTSNPN and CDR2 SVGIG (reference sequence). This CDR3 region has 14 residues. V gave up 2 bases and J gave up 1 base, with 11 bases separating them.

This clone was observed a handful of times. This chain links TRBV27 with TRBJ1-5; weak D call: TRBD1 (6 bases). The CDR3 consists of 14 residues. CDR1 MNHEY and CDR2 SMNVEV come from the germline V gene (reference sequence). Deletions cut 4 bases from V and 5 bases from J, with 12 bases between. This CDR3 reads CASSSGGGDQPQHF. DNA for the CDR3: TGTGCCAGCAGTTCCGGGGGCGGGGATCAGCCCCAGCATTTT.

The chain combines TRBV10-2 with TRBJ2-7; the D call may be TRBD1 or TRBD2 (5 bases each). The CDR3 covers 13 residues. The ends were cut back, 6 bases at V and 2 bases at J, with 11 bases in the middle. Germline CDR1 and CDR2: WSHSY and SAAADI. CDR3 DNA sequence: TGCGCCAGCAGGGGGACGTTGACCTACGAGCAGTACTTC. Residues: CASRGTLTYEQYF.

In its sample, this clone was seen once. The chain carries TRBV5-1 and TRBJ2-2; 10 bases are a match to TRBD2. The CDR3 consists of 16 residues. CDR1 is SGHRS and CDR2 is YFSETQ in the germline V gene. The trim removed 0 bases at V and 4 bases at J, leaving 3 bases unmatched. CDR3 in DNA: TGCGCCAGCAGCTTGGTAGCGGGGGGCATCACCGGGGAGCTGTTTTTT. This gives the protein CASSLVAGGITGELFF.

CDR3 coding DNA: TGCGCCAGCATCCCCACAATAAACACTGAAGCTTTCTTT. Translated: CASIPTINTEAFF. This chain connects TRBV10-2 to TRBJ1-1; D uncertain. Germline loops: CDR1 WSHSY, CDR2 SAAADI. V was cut by 7 bases and J by 2 bases, with 11 bases left in between. This CDR3 contains 13 residues.

This clone has a handful of counts. This chain uses TRBV27 with TRBJ2-1; a weak D match, TRBD1 (6 bases). V lost 5 bases and J 6 bases, leaving 8 bases between the germline ends. Germline V gives CDR1 MNHEY, CDR2 SMNVEV (reference sequence). This CDR3 has 12 amino acids. DNA of the CDR3: TGTGCCAGCAGTACAGGGTCCAATGAGCAGTTCTTC. This codes for CASSTGSNEQFF.

The rearrangement uses TRBV5-6 and TRBJ2-1; D gene uncertain. Between the trimmed V and J ends, which lost 1 base and 0 bases, there was a span of 8 bases. Germline assignment: CDR1 SGHDT and CDR2 YYEEEE. This CDR3 contains 15 residues. The CDR3 DNA reads TGTGCCAGCAGCTTGAGGTTGGACTCCTACAATGAGCAGTTCTTC. Translation gives CASSLRLDSYNEQFF.

CDR3 protein: CASSLSFTSGGASETQYF. CDR3 sequence (DNA): TGTGCCAGCAGCTTGTCGTTCACTAGCGGGGGGGCTAGCGAGACCCAGTACTTC. The V gene is TRBV5-4, the J gene TRBJ2-5; the match to TRBD2 covers 13 bases. The CDR3 is made up of 18 amino acids. The trim removed 1 base at V and 5 bases at J, leaving 11 bases unmatched. Germline-derived CDR1 and CDR2 are SGHNT and YYREEE (reference sequence).

This chain connects TRBV19 to TRBJ1-5; D gene ambiguous. The CDR3 has 18 residues. Germline V gene lookup returns CDR1 LNHDA and CDR2 SQIVND (reference sequence). V lost 5 bases and J lost 2, with 22 bases in between. Here the CDR3 reads CASSQSPKLRLGNQPQHF. The CDR3 coding sequence is TGTGCCAGTAGTCAGAGTCCGAAGCTACGCCTTGGCAATCAGCCCCAGCATTTT.

Worth noting for this clone: The junction departs from germline at one end; a sequencing error may be responsible. The gene calls are TRBV4-1 and TRBJ1-3, with 10 bases aligning to TRBD1. From germline, CDR1 is MGHRA and CDR2 YSYEKL. The CDR3 spans 14 residues. In nucleotides, the CDR3 is TGCGCCAGCAGCCAAGGCGATGACAGGGGGCAAACCCATTTT. This gives the protein CASSQGDDRGQTHF.

The chain couples TRBV6-1 to TRBJ2-1; TRBD2 aligns across 7 bases. CDR3 length: 13 amino acids. V was clipped by 7 bases and J by 9 bases; unmatched bases: 9. CDR1 and CDR2 (germline): MNHNS, SASEGT. The CDR3 DNA is TGTGCCAGCAAAGGACTAGACCGACCTGAGCAGTTCTTC. Encoded protein: CASKGLDRPEQFF.

The gene calls are TRBV12-5 and TRBJ2-1, with D hard to call. Trimming took off 7 bases at V and 8 bases at J, with 15 bases between the two ends. Looked up from germline, CDR1 is LGHNT and CDR2 is FRNRAP. The CDR3 length is 13 residues. DNA of the CDR3: TGTGCTAGTGCCGACATCCTTCGCGATGAGCAGTTCTTC. It specifies CASADILRDEQFF.